Shown below are 13 T cell receptor beta chains from a single sample sequenced in a study of T cell repertoires in cytomegalovirus infection. TCRdb re-analysed the reads in MiXCR, keeping a single row per CDR3 protein. The sample holds 400,000 or so distinct CDR3 sequences; around 18% are singletons and the top ten take roughly 8.7%. Sequencing input: PBMCs. These TCRs come from a human donor in good health (CMV status not recorded). Some clones in this sample may be carry-over from other donors' samples.

The sample holds a few counts of this clonotype. The V gene is TRBV5-1, the J gene TRBJ2-7; maybe TRBD1 (6 bases). V was trimmed by 4 bases and J by 4 bases, leaving 18 bases between them. The CDR3 has 15 residues. Germline CDR1 reads SGHRS; CDR2 reads YFSETQ. The CDR3 nucleotides read TGCGCCAGCAGCCCCACCCCGGGACAAAGTTACGAGCAGTACTTC. It translates to CASSPTPGQSYEQYF.

The chain has TRBV7-2 and TRBJ2-1; possibly TRBD1 for D (6 bases). V lost 2 bases, J lost 4 bases, and 12 bases lay in between. The germline gives CDR1 SGHTA, CDR2 FQGNSA. The CDR3 consists of 15 residues. This CDR3 is CASSLQGSEYNEQFF. DNA for the CDR3: TGTGCCAGCAGCTTACAGGGGTCGGAGTACAATGAGCAGTTCTTC.

Many counts were recorded for this clonotype. The chain uses TRBV7-2 and TRBJ1-5, with D maybe TRBD1 (6 bases). From germline, CDR1 is SGHTA and CDR2 FQGNSA. The CDR3 spans 15 residues. With 5 bases removed from V and 0 bases from J, the gap between germline ends came to 11 bases. CDR3 DNA: TGTGCCAGCAGCCACAGGGCCTATAGCAATCAGCCCCAGCATTTT. Protein sequence: CASSHRAYSNQPQHF.

In its sample, this clonotype was seen many times. Here the CDR3 DNA reads TGTGCCAGCAGATTACCCGCAACTAATGAAAAACTGTTTTTT. It encodes CASRLPATNEKLFF. The gene calls are TRBV2 and TRBJ1-4; D gene unclear. Germline V gene data show CDR1 as SNHLY and CDR2 as FYNNEI. The CDR3 covers 14 residues. V was clipped by 6 bases and J by 0 bases, with 8 bases between them.

The V call is TRBV7-9, the J call TRBJ2-1; D could derive from TRBD1 or TRBD2 (5 bases each). V was shortened by 5 bases and J by 8 bases, with 13 bases between the two germline ends. The CDR3 length is 13 residues. The germline V gene has CDR1 SEHNR and CDR2 FQNEAQ (reference sequence). The CDR3: CASSAPGRHEQFF. The DNA for the CDR3 is TGTGCCAGCAGCGCGCCGGGACGTCATGAGCAGTTCTTC. The full variable domain, with the rest looked up from reference TRBV7-9 and TRBJ2-1, is DTGVSQNPRHKITKRGQNVTFRCDPISEHNRLYWYRQTLGQGPEFLTYFQNEAQLEKSRLLSDRFSAERPKGSFSTLEIQRTEQGDSAMYLCASSAPGRHEQFFGPGTRLTVL.

This clonotype was seen at least ten times. The rearrangement links TRBV28 to TRBJ1-6; D gene ambiguous. Germline CDR1 and CDR2: MDHEN and SYDVKM. The CDR3 contains 13 residues. V lost 1 base and J 13 bases, leaving 11 bases between the germline ends. The CDR3 sequence: CASSLYPDRPLHF. DNA for the CDR3: TGTGCCAGCAGTTTATACCCCGACCGTCCCCTCCACTTT.

This clonotype was counted at least ten times. V is TRBV12-3 or TRBV12-4 and J is TRBJ2-1; 10 nucleotides line up with TRBD2. Trimming took 2 bases from V and 3 from J; bases not matched to a gene: 13. The CDR3 loop spans 19 amino acids. Here the CDR3 DNA reads TGTGCCAGCAGTTTACGCCTAGTCTCCCTAGCGGGAGACTACAATGAGCAGTTCTTC. Translation gives CASSLRLVSLAGDYNEQFF.

This clonotype was counted many times. This CDR3 reads CASSLYTGELFF. CDR3 nucleotide sequence: TGTGCCAGCAGCCTTTACACCGGGGAGCTGTTTTTT. The rearrangement links TRBV5-4 to TRBJ2-2, with D uncertain. The ends were cut back, 4 bases at V and 3 bases at J, with 4 bases in the middle. The germline CDR1 and CDR2 sequences are SGHNT and YYREEE (reference sequence). The CDR3 is made up of 12 amino acids.

This clonotype was recorded a few times. The J gene is TRBJ2-1, the V gene TRBV12-5, with TRBD1 matching 9 bases. The CDR3 extends over 14 amino acids. CDR1 is LGHNT and CDR2 is FRNRAP in the germline V gene. V dropped 3 bases and J dropped 9; count of bases not matched to a gene: 6. The CDR3 DNA reads TGTGCTAGTGGTTTCGGTGACAGGGGGATTGAGCAGTTCTTC. This codes for CASGFGDRGIEQFF.

This clonotype was picked up many times. The J gene is TRBJ1-5, the V gene TRBV7-2; unclear D gene. From germline, CDR1 is SGHTA and CDR2 FQGNSA. The V gene lost 1 base and the J gene lost 5 bases, with 6 bases spanning the gap. The CDR3 is 13 residues long. The CDR3 spells CASSLVADQPQHF. The CDR3 DNA is TGTGCCAGCAGCTTAGTGGCGGATCAGCCCCAGCATTTT.

This clonotype was seen more than once but under ten times. This chain uses TRBV12-3 or TRBV12-4 with TRBJ2-7; the D is unclear. This CDR3 comprises 13 residues. V lost 4 bases and J lost 3, with 10 bases in between. CDR3 nucleotide sequence: TGTGCCAGCAGTTCCGCATCAAACTACGAGCAGTACTTC. This codes for CASSSASNYEQYF.

This clonotype has ten or more counts. The chain has TRBV7-2 and TRBJ2-7; a possible D gene is TRBD1 (5 bases). Germline CDR1 reads SGHTA; CDR2 reads FQGNSA. CDR3 size: 13 residues. V shed 6 bases and J shed 6 bases, with 15 bases lying between them. CDR3 in amino acids: CASRFRGTSEQYF. CDR3 coding DNA: TGTGCCAGCAGGTTTAGGGGTACGAGCGAGCAGTACTTC.

This clonotype was observed a few times. The chain couples TRBV10-3 to TRBJ2-7, with D uncertain. The CDR3 has 13 residues. CDR1 and CDR2 (germline): ENHRY, SYGVKD. The V end lost 10 bases, the J end lost 0 bases, and 13 bases lay between the germline ends. The CDR3 here is CATYGLDSYEQYF. The CDR3 nucleotides are TGTGCCACCTACGGGTTAGACTCCTACGAGCAGTACTTC.